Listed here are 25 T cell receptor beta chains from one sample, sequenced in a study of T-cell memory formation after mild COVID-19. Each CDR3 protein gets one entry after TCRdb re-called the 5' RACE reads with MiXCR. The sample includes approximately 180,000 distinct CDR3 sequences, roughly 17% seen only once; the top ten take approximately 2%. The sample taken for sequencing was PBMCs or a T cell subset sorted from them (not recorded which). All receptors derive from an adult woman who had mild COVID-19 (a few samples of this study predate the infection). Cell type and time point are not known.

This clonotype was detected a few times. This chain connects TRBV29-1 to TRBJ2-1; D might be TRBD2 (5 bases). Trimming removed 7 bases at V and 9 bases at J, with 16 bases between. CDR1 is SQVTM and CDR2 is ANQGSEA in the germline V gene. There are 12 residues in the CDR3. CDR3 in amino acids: CSAGEQLSEQFF. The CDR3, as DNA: TGCAGCGCCGGGGAGCAATTGAGTGAGCAGTTCTTC.

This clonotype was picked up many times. The CDR3 sequence: CASSFSGRTQYF. The CDR3 DNA reads as TGTGCCAGCAGTTTTTCGGGAAGAACGCAGTATTTT. The genes are TRBV12-3 or TRBV12-4 and TRBJ2-3, with D perhaps matching TRBD2 (5 bases). The V end lost 3 bases, the J end lost 9 bases, and 10 bases lay between the germline ends. The CDR3 is 12 residues long.

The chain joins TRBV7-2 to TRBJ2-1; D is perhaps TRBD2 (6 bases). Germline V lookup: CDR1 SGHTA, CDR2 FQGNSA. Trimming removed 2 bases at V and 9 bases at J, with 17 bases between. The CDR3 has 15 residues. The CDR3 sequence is CASSLTPSDRGEQFF. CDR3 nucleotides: TGTGCCAGCAGCTTAACCCCTAGCGATAGAGGTGAGCAGTTCTTC.

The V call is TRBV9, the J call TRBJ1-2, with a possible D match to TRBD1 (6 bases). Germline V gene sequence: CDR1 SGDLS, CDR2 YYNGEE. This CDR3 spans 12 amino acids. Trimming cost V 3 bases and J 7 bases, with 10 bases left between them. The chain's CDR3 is CASSAVRGGYTF. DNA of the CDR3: TGTGCCAGCAGCGCAGTCAGGGGTGGCTACACCTTC. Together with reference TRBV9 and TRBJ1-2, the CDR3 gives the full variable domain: DSGVTQTPKHLITATGQRVTLRCSPRSGDLSVYWYQQSLDQGLQFLIQYYNGEERAKGNILERFSAQQFPDLHSELNLSSLELGDSALYFCASSAVRGGYTFGSGTRLTVV.

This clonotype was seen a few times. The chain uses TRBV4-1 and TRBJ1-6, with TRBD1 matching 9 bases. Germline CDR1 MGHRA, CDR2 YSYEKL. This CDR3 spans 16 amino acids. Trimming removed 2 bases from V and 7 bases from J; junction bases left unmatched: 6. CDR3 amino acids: CASSQLPGTGNSPLHF. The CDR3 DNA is TGCGCCAGCAGCCAACTCCCCGGGACAGGGAATTCACCCCTCCACTTT.

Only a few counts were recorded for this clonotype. The CDR3 nucleotides are TGTGCCAGCAGCCCGGACTCCAGGCAGCCCCAGCATTTT. It yields the protein CASSPDSRQPQHF. The chain links TRBV3-1 to TRBJ1-5, with unresolved D. Trimming took off 4 bases at V and 7 bases at J, with 11 bases between the two ends. The CDR3 consists of 13 residues. Germline values: CDR1 LGHDT, CDR2 YNNKEL (reference sequence). Supplemented by reference TRBV3-1 and TRBJ1-5, the full variable domain reads DTAVSQTPKYLVTQMGNDKSIKCEQNLGHDTMYWYKQDSKKFLKIMFSYNNKELIINETVPNRFSPKSPDKAHLNLHINSLELGDSAVYFCASSPDSRQPQHFGDGTRLSIL.

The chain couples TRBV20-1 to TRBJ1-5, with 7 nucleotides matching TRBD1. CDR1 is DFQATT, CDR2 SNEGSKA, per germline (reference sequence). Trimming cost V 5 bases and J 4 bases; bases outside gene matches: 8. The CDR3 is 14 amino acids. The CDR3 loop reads CSAPDRSSNQPQHF. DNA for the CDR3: TGCAGTGCTCCGGACAGGTCGTCGAATCAGCCCCAGCATTTT.

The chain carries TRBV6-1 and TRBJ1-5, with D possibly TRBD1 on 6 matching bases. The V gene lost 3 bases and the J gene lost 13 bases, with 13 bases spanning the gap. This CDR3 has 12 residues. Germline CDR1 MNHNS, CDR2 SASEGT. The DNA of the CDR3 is TGTGCCAGCAGTGAGAGGGACACCCAACAGCATTTT. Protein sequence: CASSERDTQQHF.

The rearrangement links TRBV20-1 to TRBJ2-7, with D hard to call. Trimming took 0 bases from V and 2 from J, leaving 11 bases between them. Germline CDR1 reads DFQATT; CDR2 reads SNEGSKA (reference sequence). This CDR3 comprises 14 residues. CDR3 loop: CSARDPIGPYEQYF. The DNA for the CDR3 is TGCAGTGCTAGAGACCCGATCGGACCCTACGAGCAGTACTTC.

The CDR3 here is CASSLGGGQGHGGELFF. DNA for the CDR3: TGTGCCAGCAGCTTAGGTGGTGGTCAGGGGCATGGCGGGGAGCTGTTTTTT. The rearrangement joins TRBV5-4 to TRBJ2-2, with a weak D call TRBD1 (6 bases). The CDR3 totals 17 residues. The germline CDR1 and CDR2 sequences are SGHNT and YYREEE (reference sequence). V was pared by 2 bases and J by 7 bases, with 21 bases between.

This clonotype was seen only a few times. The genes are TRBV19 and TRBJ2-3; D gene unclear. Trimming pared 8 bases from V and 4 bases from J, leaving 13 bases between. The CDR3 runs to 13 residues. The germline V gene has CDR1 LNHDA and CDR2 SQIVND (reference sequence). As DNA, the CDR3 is TGTGCCAGTTCCCGAATGGCCCCAGATACGCAGTATTTT. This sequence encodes CASSRMAPDTQYF.

The CDR3 coding sequence is TGCGCCAGCAGCCAAGGACCGGGGAGATACTCTTACGAGCAGTACTTC. Translated: CASSQGPGRYSYEQYF. The chain recombines TRBV4-1 with TRBJ2-7; a weak D match, TRBD2 (5 bases). This CDR3 contains 16 residues. With 1 base removed from V and 4 bases from J, the gap between germline ends came to 17 bases. Germline V lookup: CDR1 MGHRA, CDR2 YSYEKL.

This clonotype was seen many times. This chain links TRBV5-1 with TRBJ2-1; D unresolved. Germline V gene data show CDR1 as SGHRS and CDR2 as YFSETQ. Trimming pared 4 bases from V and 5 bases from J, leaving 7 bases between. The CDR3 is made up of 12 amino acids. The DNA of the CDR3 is TGCGCCAGCAGCCCAAACAACAATGAGCAGTTCTTC. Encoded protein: CASSPNNNEQFF.

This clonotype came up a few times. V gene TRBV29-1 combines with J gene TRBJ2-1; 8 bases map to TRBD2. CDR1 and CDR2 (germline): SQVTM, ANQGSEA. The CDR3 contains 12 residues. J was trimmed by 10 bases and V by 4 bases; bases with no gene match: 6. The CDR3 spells CSVAGRAGEQFF. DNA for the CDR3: TGCAGCGTTGCCGGGAGGGCCGGGGAGCAGTTCTTC.

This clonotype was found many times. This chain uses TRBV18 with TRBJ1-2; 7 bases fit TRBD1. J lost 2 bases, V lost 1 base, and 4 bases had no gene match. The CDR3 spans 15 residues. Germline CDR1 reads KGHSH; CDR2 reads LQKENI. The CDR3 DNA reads TGTGCCAGCTCACCACAGGCGACAGGGAACTATGGCTACACCTTC. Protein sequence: CASSPQATGNYGYTF.

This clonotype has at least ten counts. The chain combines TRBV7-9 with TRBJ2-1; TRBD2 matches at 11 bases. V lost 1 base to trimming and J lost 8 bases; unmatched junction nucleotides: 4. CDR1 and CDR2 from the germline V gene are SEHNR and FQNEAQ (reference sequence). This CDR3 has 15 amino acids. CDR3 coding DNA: TGTGCCAGCAGCTTAGGTAGCGGGAGGGCCCATGAGCAGTTCTTC. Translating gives CASSLGSGRAHEQFF.

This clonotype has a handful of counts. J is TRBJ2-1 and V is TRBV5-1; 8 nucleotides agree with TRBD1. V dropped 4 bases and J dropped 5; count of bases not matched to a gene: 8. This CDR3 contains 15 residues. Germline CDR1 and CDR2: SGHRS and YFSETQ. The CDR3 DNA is TGCGCCAGCAGCCCCAGACAGGGGAGGCACAATGAGCAGTTCTTC. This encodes CASSPRQGRHNEQFF.

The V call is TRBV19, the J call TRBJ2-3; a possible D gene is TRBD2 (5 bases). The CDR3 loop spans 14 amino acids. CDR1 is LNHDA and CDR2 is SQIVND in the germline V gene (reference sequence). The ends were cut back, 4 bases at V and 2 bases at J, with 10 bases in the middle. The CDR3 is CASSSGRLTDTQYF. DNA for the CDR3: TGTGCCAGTAGTAGCGGGCGCCTCACAGATACGCAGTATTTT.

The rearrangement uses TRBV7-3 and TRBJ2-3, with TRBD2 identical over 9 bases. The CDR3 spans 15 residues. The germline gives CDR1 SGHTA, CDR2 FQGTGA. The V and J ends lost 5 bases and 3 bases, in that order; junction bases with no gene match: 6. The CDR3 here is CASSRAGGFTDTQYF. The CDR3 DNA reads TGTGCCAGCAGCCGAGCGGGAGGATTTACAGATACGCAGTATTTT.

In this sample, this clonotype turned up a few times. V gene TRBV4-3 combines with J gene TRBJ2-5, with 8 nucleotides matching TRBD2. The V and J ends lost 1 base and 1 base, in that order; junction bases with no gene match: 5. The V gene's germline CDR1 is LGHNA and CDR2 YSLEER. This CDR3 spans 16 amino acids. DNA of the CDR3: TGCGCCAGCAGCCAAGCTTCACTAGCGGCCCAAGAGACCCAGTACTTC. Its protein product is CASSQASLAAQETQYF.

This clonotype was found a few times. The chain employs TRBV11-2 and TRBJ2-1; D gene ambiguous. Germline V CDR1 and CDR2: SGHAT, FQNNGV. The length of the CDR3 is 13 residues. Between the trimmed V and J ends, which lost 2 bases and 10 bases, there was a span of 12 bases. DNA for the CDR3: TGTGCCAGCAGCTTAAGTTTTCAACGGGAGCAGTTCTTC. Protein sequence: CASSLSFQREQFF. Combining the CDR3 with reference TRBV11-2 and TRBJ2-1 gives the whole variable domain EAGVAQSPRYKIIEKRQSVAFWCNPISGHATLYWYQQILGQGPKLLIQFQNNGVVDDSQLPKDRFSAERLKGVDSTLKIQPAKLEDSAVYLCASSLSFQREQFFGPGTRLTVL.

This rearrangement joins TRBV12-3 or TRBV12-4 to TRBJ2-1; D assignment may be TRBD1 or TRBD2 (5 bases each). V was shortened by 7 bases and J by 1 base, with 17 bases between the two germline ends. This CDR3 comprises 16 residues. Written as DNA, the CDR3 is TGTGCCAGCATCCCTAGAGGGCAGGGATCCTACAATGAGCAGTTCTTC. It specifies CASIPRGQGSYNEQFF.

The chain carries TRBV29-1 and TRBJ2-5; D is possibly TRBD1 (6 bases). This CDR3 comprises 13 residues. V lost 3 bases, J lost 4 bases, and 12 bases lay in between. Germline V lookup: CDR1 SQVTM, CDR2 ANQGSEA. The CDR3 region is CSVDRGKRETQYF. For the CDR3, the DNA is TGCAGCGTTGACAGGGGCAAGCGAGAGACCCAGTACTTC.

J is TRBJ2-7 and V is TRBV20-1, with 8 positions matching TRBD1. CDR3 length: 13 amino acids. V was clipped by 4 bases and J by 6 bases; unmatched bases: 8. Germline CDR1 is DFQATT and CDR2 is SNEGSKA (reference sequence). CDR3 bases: TGCAGTGCTAACGCAGGGGGCACGGTCGAGCAGTACTTC. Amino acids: CSANAGGTVEQYF.

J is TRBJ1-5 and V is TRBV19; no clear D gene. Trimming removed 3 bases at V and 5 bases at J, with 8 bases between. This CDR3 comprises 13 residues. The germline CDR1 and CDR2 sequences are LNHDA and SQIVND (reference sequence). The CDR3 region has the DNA TGTGCCAGTAGTATCCCCATCTATCAGCCCCAGCATTTT. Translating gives CASSIPIYQPQHF.